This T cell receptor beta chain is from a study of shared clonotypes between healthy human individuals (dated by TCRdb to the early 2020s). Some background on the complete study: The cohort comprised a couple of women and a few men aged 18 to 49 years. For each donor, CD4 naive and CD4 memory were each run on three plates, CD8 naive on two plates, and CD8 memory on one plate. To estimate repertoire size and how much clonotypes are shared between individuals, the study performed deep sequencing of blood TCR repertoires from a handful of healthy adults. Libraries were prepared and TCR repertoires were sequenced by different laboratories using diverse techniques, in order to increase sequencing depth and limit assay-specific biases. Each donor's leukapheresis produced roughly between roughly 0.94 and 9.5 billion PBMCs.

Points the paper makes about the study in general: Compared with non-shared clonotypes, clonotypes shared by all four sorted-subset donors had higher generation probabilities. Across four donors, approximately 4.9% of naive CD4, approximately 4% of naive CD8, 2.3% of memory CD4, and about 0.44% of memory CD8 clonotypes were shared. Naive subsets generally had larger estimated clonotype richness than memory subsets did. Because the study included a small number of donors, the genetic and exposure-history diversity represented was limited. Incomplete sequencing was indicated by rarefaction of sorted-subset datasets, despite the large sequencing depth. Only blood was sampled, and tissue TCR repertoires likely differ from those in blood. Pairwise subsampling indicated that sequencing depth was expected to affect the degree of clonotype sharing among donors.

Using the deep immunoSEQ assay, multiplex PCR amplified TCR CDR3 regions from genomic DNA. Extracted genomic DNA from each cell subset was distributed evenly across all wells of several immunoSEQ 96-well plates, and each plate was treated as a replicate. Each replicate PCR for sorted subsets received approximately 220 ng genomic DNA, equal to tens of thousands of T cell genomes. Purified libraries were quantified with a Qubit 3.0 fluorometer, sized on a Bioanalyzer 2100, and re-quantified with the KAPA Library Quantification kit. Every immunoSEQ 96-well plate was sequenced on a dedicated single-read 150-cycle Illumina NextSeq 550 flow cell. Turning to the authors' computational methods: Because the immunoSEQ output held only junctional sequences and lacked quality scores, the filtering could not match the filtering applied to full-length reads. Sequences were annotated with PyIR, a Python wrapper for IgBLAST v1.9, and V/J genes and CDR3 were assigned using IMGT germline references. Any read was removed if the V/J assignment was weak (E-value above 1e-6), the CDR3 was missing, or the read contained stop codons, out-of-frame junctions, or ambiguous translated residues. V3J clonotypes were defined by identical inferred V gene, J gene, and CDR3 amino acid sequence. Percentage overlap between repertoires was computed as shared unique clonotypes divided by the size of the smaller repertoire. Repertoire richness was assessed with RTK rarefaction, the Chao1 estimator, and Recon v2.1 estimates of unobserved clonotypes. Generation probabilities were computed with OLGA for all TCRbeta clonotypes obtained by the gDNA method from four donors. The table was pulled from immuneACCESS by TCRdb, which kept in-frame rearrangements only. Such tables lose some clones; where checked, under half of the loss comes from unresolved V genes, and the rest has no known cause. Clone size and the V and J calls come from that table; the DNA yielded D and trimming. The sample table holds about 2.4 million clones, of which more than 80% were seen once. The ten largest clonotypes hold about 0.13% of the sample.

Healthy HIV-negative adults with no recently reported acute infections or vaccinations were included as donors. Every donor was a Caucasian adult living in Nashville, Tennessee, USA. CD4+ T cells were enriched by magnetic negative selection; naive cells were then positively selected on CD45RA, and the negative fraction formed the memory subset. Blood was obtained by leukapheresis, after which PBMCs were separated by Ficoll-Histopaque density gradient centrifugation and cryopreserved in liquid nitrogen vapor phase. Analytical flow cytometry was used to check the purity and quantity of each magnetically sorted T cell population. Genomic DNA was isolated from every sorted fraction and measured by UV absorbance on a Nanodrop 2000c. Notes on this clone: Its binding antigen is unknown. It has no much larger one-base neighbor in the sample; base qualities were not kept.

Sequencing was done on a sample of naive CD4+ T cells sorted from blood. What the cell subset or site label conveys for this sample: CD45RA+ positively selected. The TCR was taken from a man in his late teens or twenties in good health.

This receptor has the CDR3 CASSSGVFYEQYF. The DNA reads as follows: TGTGCCAGCAGTTCAGGGGTATTCTACGAGCAGTACTTC. The chain joins TRBV6-1 to TRBJ2-7; possibly the D gene is TRBD1, per 6 matching bases. CDR1 and CDR2 (MNHNS, SASEGT) derive from the germline V gene. Its CDR3 holds 13 amino acids, cysteine through phenylalanine. Kept here is only the CDR3 DNA, which spans 39 bases and is read in frame from base 1. V is pared back by 5 bases and J by 3 bases, with 11 bases lying between the germline termini.